The present TCR beta chain was sequenced within a study of Graves' ophthalmopathy and Graves' hyperthyroidism. Amplified TCR beta CDR3 regions were obtained using RNA transcripts as template. A first-round RT-PCR used HTBI primers, followed by a second-round multiplex PCR. TCRdb fed the multiplex PCR reads into MiXCR, producing one record per CDR3 protein. The sample comprises hundreds of thousands of distinct CDR3 sequences, roughly 20% of which are singletons, and roughly 3.2% rests with the top ten. The length of the CDR3 is 14 residues. Germline V CDR1 and CDR2: MNHNS, SASEGT. The V and J ends lost 0 bases and 3 bases respectively, with 8 bases between them.

The chain links TRBV6-1 to TRBJ2-5; D perhaps matches TRBD1 (5 bases). Sequences were obtained from peripheral blood. This TCR was sampled from a woman between 18 and 29 years old with stable Graves' hyperthyroidism. In DNA form, the CDR3 reads TGTGCCAGCAGTGAAGCGCTCAGGGAAGAGACCCAGTACTTC. This translates into CASSEALREETQYF.